The rows below give T cell receptor beta chains drawn from one sample of a study of CD8 T cells in ankylosing spondylitis. TCRdb re-analysed the 5' RACE reads in MiXCR, keeping a single row per CDR3 protein. Of 300,000 to 400,000 distinct CDR3 sequences in the sample, around 20% are singletons; the top ten hold roughly a sixth. The sequencing input was blood, either unsorted or a sorted T cell fraction (not recorded which). The receptors shown here come from a male donor with ankylosing spondylitis. Both conserved end residues are part of each CDR3. The D gene is left open where the match is weak. Expanded clones are given a class, and other clones once, few, many or no size at all.

cdr3_aa cdr3_nt cdr3_length clone_size j_call v_call d_call
CASSPGAGGPREQYF TGTGCCAGCAGCCCTGGAGCGGGAGGGCCTAGGGAGCAGTACTTC 15 - TRBJ2-7 TRBV7-8 TRBD2
CASSEALGLAGGETQYF TGTGCCAGCAGTGAAGCGCTGGGACTAGCGGGAGGCGAGACCCAGTACTTC 17 - TRBJ2-5 TRBV2 TRBD2
CASSLALADYGYTF TGCGCCAGCAGCTTGGCCCTGGCAGACTATGGCTACACCTTC 14 few TRBJ1-2 TRBV5-1 -
CASSYSTSSYNSPLHF TGTGCCAGCAGTTACTCGACGAGCTCCTATAATTCACCCCTCCACTTT 16 - TRBJ1-6 TRBV6-5 -
CASSFVPGGMETQYF TGCGCCAGCAGCTTTGTCCCAGGGGGCATGGAGACCCAGTACTTC 15 few TRBJ2-5 TRBV5-1 TRBD1
CASRATGSLEQYF TGTGCCAGCAGAGCGACAGGTTCTCTCGAGCAGTACTTC 13 few TRBJ2-7 TRBV12-3/TRBV12-4 -
CASSLGMVWETQYF TGTGCCAGCAGCTTAGGGATGGTTTGGGAGACCCAGTACTTC 14 many TRBJ2-5 TRBV7-6 -
CSARDWREMNTEAFF TGCAGTGCTAGAGATTGGAGGGAGATGAACACTGAAGCTTTCTTT 15 many TRBJ1-1 TRBV20-1 -
CASSLDVGNEQFF TGTGCCAGCAGCTTAGATGTAGGTAATGAGCAGTTCTTC 13 few TRBJ2-1 TRBV7-9 -
CASSWTVRNGELFF TGTGCCAGCAGCTGGACGGTTAGAAACGGGGAGCTGTTTTTT 14 few TRBJ2-2 TRBV7-8 -
CASSLGLDRFNEQFF TGCGCCAGCAGCTTGGGACTGGACAGGTTTAATGAGCAGTTCTTC 15 many TRBJ2-1 TRBV5-1 TRBD1
CASSLVGGPYEQYF TGTGCCAGCAGCTTAGTGGGGGGACCCTACGAGCAGTACTTC 14 - TRBJ2-7 TRBV7-8 -
CASSEELGGYGYTF TGTGCCAGCAGTGAAGAGTTGGGGGGCTATGGCTACACCTTC 14 few TRBJ1-2 TRBV6-1 -
CASRGGDSPLHF TGTGCCAGCCGGGGGGGCGACTCACCCCTCCACTTT 12 - TRBJ1-6 TRBV19 -
CASGIGDRVNTEAFF TGTGCCAGCGGAATAGGGGATCGGGTGAACACTGAAGCTTTCTTT 15 many TRBJ1-1 TRBV28 -
CASSLARGGLAQETQYF TGTGCCAGCAGCTTAGCCAGAGGAGGGTTGGCCCAAGAGACCCAGTACTTC 17 once TRBJ2-5 TRBV7-6 -
CASNKAGVETGELFF TGCGCCAGCAACAAAGCGGGAGTTGAGACCGGGGAGCTGTTTTTT 15 - TRBJ2-2 TRBV5-1 TRBD2
CASSLAGSVNEQFF TGTGCTAGCAGCTTAGCGGGGTCGGTCAATGAGCAGTTCTTC 14 - TRBJ2-1 TRBV7-7 TRBD2